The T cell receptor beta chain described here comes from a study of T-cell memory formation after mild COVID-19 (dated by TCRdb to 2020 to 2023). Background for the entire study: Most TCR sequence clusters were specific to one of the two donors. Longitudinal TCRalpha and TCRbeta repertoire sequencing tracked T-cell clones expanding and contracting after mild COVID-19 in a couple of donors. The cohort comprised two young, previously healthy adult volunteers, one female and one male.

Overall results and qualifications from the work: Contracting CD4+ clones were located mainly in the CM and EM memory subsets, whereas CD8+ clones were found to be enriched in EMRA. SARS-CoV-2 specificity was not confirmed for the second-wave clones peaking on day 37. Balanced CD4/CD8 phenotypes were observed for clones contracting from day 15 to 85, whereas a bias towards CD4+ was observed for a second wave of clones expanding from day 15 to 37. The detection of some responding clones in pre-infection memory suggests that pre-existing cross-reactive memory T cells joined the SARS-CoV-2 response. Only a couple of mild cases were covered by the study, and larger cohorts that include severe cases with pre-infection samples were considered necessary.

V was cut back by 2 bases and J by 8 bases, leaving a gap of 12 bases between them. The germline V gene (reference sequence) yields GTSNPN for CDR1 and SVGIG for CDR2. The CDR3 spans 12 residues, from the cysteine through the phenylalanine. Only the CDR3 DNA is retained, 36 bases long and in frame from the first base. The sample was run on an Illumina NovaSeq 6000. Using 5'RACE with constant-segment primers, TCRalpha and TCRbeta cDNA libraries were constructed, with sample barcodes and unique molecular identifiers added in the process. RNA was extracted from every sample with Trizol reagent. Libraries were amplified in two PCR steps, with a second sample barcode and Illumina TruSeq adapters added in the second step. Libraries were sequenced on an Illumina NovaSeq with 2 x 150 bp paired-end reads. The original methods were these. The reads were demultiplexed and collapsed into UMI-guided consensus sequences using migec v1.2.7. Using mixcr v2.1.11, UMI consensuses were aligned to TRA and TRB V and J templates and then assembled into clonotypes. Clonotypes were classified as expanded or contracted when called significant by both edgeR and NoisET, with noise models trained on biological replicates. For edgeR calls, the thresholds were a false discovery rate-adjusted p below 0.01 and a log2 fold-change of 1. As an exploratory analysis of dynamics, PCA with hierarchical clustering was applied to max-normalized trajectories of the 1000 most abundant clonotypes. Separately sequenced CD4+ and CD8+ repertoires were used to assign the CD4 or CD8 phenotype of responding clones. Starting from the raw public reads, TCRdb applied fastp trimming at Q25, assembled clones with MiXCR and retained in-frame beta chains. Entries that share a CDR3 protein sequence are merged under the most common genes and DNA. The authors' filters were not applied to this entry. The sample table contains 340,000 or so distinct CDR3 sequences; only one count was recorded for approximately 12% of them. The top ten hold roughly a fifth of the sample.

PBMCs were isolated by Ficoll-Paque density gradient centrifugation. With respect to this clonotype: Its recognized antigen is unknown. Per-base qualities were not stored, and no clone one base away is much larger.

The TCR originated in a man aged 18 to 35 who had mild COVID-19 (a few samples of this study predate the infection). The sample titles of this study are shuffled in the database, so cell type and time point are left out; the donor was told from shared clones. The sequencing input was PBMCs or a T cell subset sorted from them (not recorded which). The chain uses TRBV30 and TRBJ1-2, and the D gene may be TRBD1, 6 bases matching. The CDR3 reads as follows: CAWSTGIRGYTF. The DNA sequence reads TGTGCCTGGAGTACAGGGATCCGGGGCTACACCTTC.